This passage covers 29 T cell receptor beta chains from one sample sequenced in a study of T cells in Graves' hyperthyroidism and ophthalmopathy. Amplification of TCR beta CDR3 regions used RNA as the template. The primer set for the first-round RT-PCR of the TCR CDR3 was HTBI. TCRdb re-called the multiplex PCR reads through MiXCR, storing one row per CDR3 protein. The top ten clones hold 25% to 35% of a sample with roughly 500,000 distinct CDR3 sequences, approximately 16% of them seen once. Sequencing was done on a sample of blood. The receptor set was obtained from a woman in her thirties with Graves' ophthalmopathy.

This clonotype was seen at least ten times. This chain joins TRBV20-1 and TRBJ2-7; 9 nucleotides agree with TRBD1. The CDR3 runs to 16 residues. The V and J ends lost 0 bases and 3 bases, in that order; junction bases with no gene match: 9. CDR1 DFQATT and CDR2 SNEGSKA come from the germline V gene (reference sequence). The CDR3 loop reads CSARDSGGQGLYEQYF. CDR3 bases: TGCAGTGCTAGAGATAGTGGGGGACAGGGTCTCTACGAGCAGTACTTC.

This chain uses TRBV30 with TRBJ2-1, with TRBD2 as a possible D gene (6 bases). The V end was cut by 4 bases, the J end by 0 bases, with 13 bases between. CDR3 length: 15 residues. Germline assignment: CDR1 GTSNPN and CDR2 SVGIG (reference sequence). DNA for the CDR3: TGTGCCTGGACCCTTAGCGGAGGCTCCTACAATGAGCAGTTCTTC. This translates into CAWTLSGGSYNEQFF.

The sample holds many counts of this clonotype. The chain recombines TRBV14 with TRBJ2-7; 8 positions agree with TRBD1. J lost 2 bases, V lost 4 bases, and 10 bases had no gene match. This CDR3 has 16 amino acids. The V gene's germline CDR1 is SGHDN and CDR2 FVKESK. The CDR3 bases are TGTGCCAGCAGCCCCAACGACAGGGGAACGACCTACGAGCAGTACTTC. This encodes CASSPNDRGTTYEQYF. Full variable domain (remainder filled in from reference TRBV14 and TRBJ2-7): EAGVTQFPSHSVIEKGQTVTLRCDPISGHDNLYWYRRVMGKEIKFLLHFVKESKQDESGMPNNRFLAERTGGTYSTLKVQPAELEDSGVYFCASSPNDRGTTYEQYFGPGTRLTVT.

The sample holds a few counts of this clonotype. V gene TRBV7-8 combines with J gene TRBJ1-1; 10 bases map to TRBD1. There are 20 residues in the CDR3. With 4 bases clipped from V and 2 bases from J, the junction kept 19 bases outside the gene matches. Germline V lookup: CDR1 SGHVS, CDR2 FQNEAQ. In DNA form, the CDR3 reads TGTGCCAGCAGCTCAAAATTCCGAACGACAGGGGGCAGGGGTAACACTGAAGCTTTCTTT. Protein product: CASSSKFRTTGGRGNTEAFF.

The chain couples TRBV28 to TRBJ1-5; D gene unclear. Germline CDR1 and CDR2: MDHEN and SYDVKM. The CDR3 runs to 11 residues. The V end lost 8 bases, the J end lost 3 bases, and 5 bases lay between the germline ends. In DNA, the CDR3 is TGTGCCAGCGGTGACAATCAGCCCCAGCATTTT. It translates to CASGDNQPQHF.

The table lists this clonotype with many counts. CDR3 sequence (DNA): TGTGCCAGCAGCTTAGTAGCAAATACGCAGTATTTT. This translates into CASSLVANTQYF. The rearrangement links TRBV7-2 to TRBJ2-3, with D unclear. V was shortened by 1 base and J by 7 bases, with 6 bases between the two germline ends. The germline V gene has CDR1 SGHTA and CDR2 FQGNSA. The length of the CDR3 is 12 residues.

Many counts were recorded for this clonotype. The chain combines TRBV28 with TRBJ1-2, with a tentative D call TRBD1 (6 bases). The germline V and J ends were trimmed by 9 bases and 8 bases, with 16 bases remaining between them. The CDR3 length is 12 residues. The germline gives CDR1 MDHEN, CDR2 SYDVKM. CDR3 sequence: CASSQGTRGYTF. In nucleotides, the CDR3 is TGTGCCAGTTCTCAGGGGACTCGGGGCTACACCTTC.

This clonotype was counted ten times or more. The chain has TRBV2 and TRBJ1-2; tentative D call: TRBD1 (6 bases). The V gene's germline CDR1 is SNHLY and CDR2 FYNNEI. V lost 7 bases and J lost 6, with 12 bases in between. The CDR3 covers 12 residues. The CDR3 here is CASTGGRDGYTF. The CDR3 DNA sequence: TGTGCCAGCACCGGGGGGCGCGATGGCTACACCTTC.

Of note for this clonotype: It may be a read error: a sequence one base away is much more abundant. This rearrangement joins TRBV7-9 to TRBJ2-1; TRBD2 might be the D (6 bases). The germline V gene encodes CDR1 SEHNR and CDR2 FQNEAQ (reference sequence). This CDR3 region has 15 residues. This CDR3 is CASTPMAGSYNELFF. The CDR3 nucleotides read TGTGCCAGCACCCCTATGGCGGGATCGTACAATGAGCTGTTCTTC.

This clonotype appeared many times. The chain combines TRBV20-1 with TRBJ1-2, with D possibly TRBD1 on 6 matching bases. V lost 4 bases to trimming and J lost 8 bases, with 14 bases between them. This CDR3 is 12 amino acids long. Per the germline V gene, CDR1 is DFQATT and CDR2 is SNEGSKA (reference sequence). The CDR3 region has the DNA TGCAGTGCTATTCGCAACAGGGACGGCTACACCTTC. As protein: CSAIRNRDGYTF.

J is TRBJ2-1 and V is TRBV19, with TRBD1 matching over 11 bases. This CDR3 has 15 residues. Germline CDR1 is LNHDA and CDR2 is SQIVND (reference sequence). The V segment lost 5 bases and the J segment 5 bases; nucleotides outside the gene matches: 5. The CDR3 reads CASSRRDRGNNEQFF. CDR3 in DNA: TGTGCCAGTAGTCGCCGGGACAGGGGGAACAATGAGCAGTTCTTC.

The genes are TRBV9 and TRBJ2-1, with D maybe TRBD2 (6 bases). The CDR3 consists of 14 residues. Deletions cut 5 bases from V and 2 bases from J, with 11 bases between. The germline V gene encodes CDR1 SGDLS and CDR2 YYNGEE. The CDR3 sequence: CASSAGGTYNEQFF. As DNA, the CDR3 is TGTGCCAGCAGTGCGGGCGGGACCTACAATGAGCAGTTCTTC.

This chain joins TRBV6-2 or TRBV6-3 and TRBJ2-1; the match to TRBD2 covers 8 bases. CDR3 length equals 16 residues. CDR1 and CDR2 (germline): MNHEY, SVGEGT. The V and J ends lost 2 bases and 4 bases, in that order; junction bases with no gene match: 7. The CDR3 nucleotides are TGTGCCAGCAGTTACGGGCGGGGGGACCCGTACAATGAGCAGTTCTTC. Translating gives CASSYGRGDPYNEQFF.

This clonotype was observed a few times. A much larger clone differs from this one at a single base, so this may be a read error. Since no conserved phenylalanine or tryptophan closes the CDR3, a read error is the likely cause. The gene calls are TRBV28 and TRBJ1-1, with D maybe TRBD1 (6 bases). The CDR3 is made up of 15 amino acids. Per the germline V gene, CDR1 is MDHEN and CDR2 is SYDVKM. With 6 bases removed from V and 3 bases from J, the gap between germline ends came to 17 bases. CDR3 in DNA: TGTGCCAGCAGACCTCCCACAGGGACTTACACTGAAGCTTTCCTT. This sequence encodes CASRPPTGTYTEAFL.

This clonotype came up many times. The V and J genes are TRBV28 and TRBJ1-1; D unresolved. V dropped 3 bases and J dropped 1 base, with 12 bases sitting between them. Germline CDR1 reads MDHEN; CDR2 reads SYDVKM. CDR3 length: 15 amino acids. The CDR3 DNA reads TGTGCCAGCAGTTTTGGCGCCGTTTCGAACACTGAAGCTTTCTTT. Amino acids: CASSFGAVSNTEAFF.

The table lists this clonotype with a count of one. The rearrangement joins TRBV10-3 to TRBJ2-2; D remains ambiguous. The V end was cut by 4 bases, the J end by 6 bases, with 12 bases between. Germline CDR1 ENHRY, CDR2 SYGVKD. The CDR3 is 14 residues long. This CDR3 is CAISGQTEAGELFF. The CDR3 DNA reads TGTGCCATCAGTGGGCAGACGGAAGCCGGGGAGCTGTTTTTT.

The rearrangement joins TRBV5-1 to TRBJ1-2, with D possibly being TRBD1 (6 bases). V lost 3 bases, J lost 5 bases, and 8 bases lay in between. This CDR3 has 12 amino acids. Germline CDR1 reads SGHRS; CDR2 reads YFSETQ. CDR3 coding DNA: TGCGCCAGCAGCTCGGACAGATATGGCTACACCTTC. Protein: CASSSDRYGYTF.

This clonotype was picked up many times. CDR3 DNA: TGTGCCAGCAGTTTAGAAATGAACACTGAAGCTTTCTTT. This gives the protein CASSLEMNTEAFF. The J gene is TRBJ1-1, the V gene TRBV2; no firm D call. Trimming shortened V by 5 bases and J by 0 bases, and 7 bases separated the two germline ends. Germline CDR1 reads SNHLY; CDR2 reads FYNNEI. The length of the CDR3 is 13 residues.

A note on this clonotype: A much larger clone lies a single base off, so this may be a read error. This chain uses TRBV28 with TRBJ2-7; D is tentatively TRBD1 or TRBD2 (7 bases each). Trimming stripped 5 bases from V and 6 bases from J, with 17 bases between. The germline V gene has CDR1 MDHEN and CDR2 SYDVKM. The CDR3 spans 14 residues. The CDR3 bases are TGTGCCAGCAGTCCAGGGGGGGCAGGGCTCGAGCAGTACTTC. Protein: CASSPGGAGLEQYF.

This clonotype was observed a few times. V is TRBV29-1 and J is TRBJ2-1; D is perhaps TRBD2 (5 bases). CDR1 and CDR2 (germline): SQVTM, ANQGSEA. Trimming shortened V by 0 bases and J by 5 bases, and 14 bases separated the two germline ends. The CDR3 is 15 amino acids. CDR3 residues: CSVEDLEARHNEQFF. Here the CDR3 DNA reads TGCAGCGTTGAAGATCTGGAGGCCCGCCACAATGAGCAGTTCTTC.

Concerning this clonotype itself: A much larger clone sits a single nucleotide away, making a read error possible. The V gene is TRBV20-1, the J gene TRBJ2-1; 8 positions match TRBD2. Germline V gives CDR1 DFQATT, CDR2 SNEGSKA (reference sequence). CDR3 length: 15 residues. J gave up 4 bases and V 6 bases, and 11 bases lay outside the gene matches. CDR3 region: CSAATSGNFYNEQFF. The DNA for the CDR3 is TGCAGTGCCGCAACTAGCGGCAACTTTTACAATGAGCAGTTCTTC.

Many counts were recorded for this clonotype. J is TRBJ2-1 and V is TRBV5-5, with D perhaps TRBD1 or TRBD2 (6 bases each). Germline values: CDR1 SGHKS, CDR2 YYEKEE (reference sequence). CDR3 length: 15 amino acids. Between the trimmed V and J ends, which lost 5 bases and 3 bases, there was a span of 15 bases. CDR3 nucleotides: TGTGCCAGCAGGAGGGGGGACCTAAACTACAATGAGCAGTTCTTC. Protein: CASRRGDLNYNEQFF.

The DNA of the CDR3 is TGTGCCAGCAGTTCAACACAGGGGGCTAGGGGCTACACCTTC. Its protein is CASSSTQGARGYTF. The chain links TRBV6-1 to TRBJ1-2; TRBD1 agrees at 9 bases. There are 14 residues in the CDR3. Germline V CDR1 and CDR2: MNHNS, SASEGT. V lost 5 bases to trimming and J lost 8 bases; unmatched junction nucleotides: 9.

The table lists this clonotype with a few counts. The rearrangement uses TRBV28 and TRBJ1-1; D ambiguous. The CDR3 length is 11 residues. CDR1 and CDR2 (germline): MDHEN, SYDVKM. V lost 10 bases and J lost 6, with 12 bases in between. CDR3 nucleotide sequence: TGTGCCACCACTCGACGGGCTGAAGCTTTCTTT. Translating it yields CATTRRAEAFF.

A few counts support this clonotype. The chain couples TRBV6-1 to TRBJ1-6, with D maybe TRBD1 (5 bases). Looked up from germline, CDR1 is MNHNS and CDR2 is SASEGT. V lost 8 bases and J lost 6, with 14 bases in between. The CDR3 extends over 14 amino acids. This CDR3 reads CASCEAGVNSPLHF. CDR3 DNA: TGTGCCAGCTGCGAAGCGGGGGTTAATTCACCCCTCCACTTT.

This clonotype appeared a few times. V gene TRBV13 combines with J gene TRBJ1-5; 7 bases are shared with TRBD1. The germline V gene encodes CDR1 PRHDT and CDR2 FYEKMQ (reference sequence). V trimming: 5 bases; J trimming: 7 bases; junction bases outside the gene matches: 5. The length of the CDR3 is 13 residues. The CDR3 region is CASSHTGDQPQHF. The CDR3 DNA sequence: TGTGCCAGCAGCCATACAGGGGACCAGCCCCAGCATTTT.

This clonotype was seen at least ten times. This sequence joins TRBV6-1 and TRBJ2-7, with D unclear. The CDR3 loop spans 13 amino acids. Germline lookup yields CDR1 MNHNS and CDR2 SASEGT. V was shortened by 6 bases and J by 3 bases, with 12 bases between the two germline ends. CDR3 DNA sequence: TGTGCCAGCAGCCACGACGAGAACTACGAGCAGTACTTC. Encoded protein: CASSHDENYEQYF.

This clonotype was recorded at least ten times. The CDR3: CASGSTSSLGKNIQYF. In DNA, the CDR3 is TGTGCCAGCGGTTCAACATCCTCTCTGGGCAAAAACATTCAGTACTTC. The chain couples TRBV2 to TRBJ2-4, with D unclear. Trimming pared 8 bases from V and 3 bases from J, leaving 20 bases between. The CDR3 length is 16 residues. Germline assignment: CDR1 SNHLY and CDR2 FYNNEI.

The chain employs TRBV4-2 and TRBJ1-5, with 7 bases fitting TRBD1. V gave up 4 bases and J gave up 5 bases; unmatched junction bases: 5. The CDR3 consists of 14 residues. Germline CDR1 LGHNA, CDR2 YNFKEQ. CDR3 sequence (DNA): TGTGCCAGCAGCCCGAGGGGGCCTGATCAGCCCCAGCATTTT. Residues: CASSPRGPDQPQHF.